This paragraph covers one TCR beta chain sequence. The V and J ends lost 5 bases and 7 bases, in that order; junction bases with no gene match: 10. This CDR3 contains 14 residues. Germline CDR1 SEHNR, CDR2 FQNEAQ (reference sequence). The entry originates in a study of CD8 T cells in Susac syndrome. Roughly 0.45 to 1 ug RNA was reverse transcribed with random hexamers. Using its own MiXCR run on the immunoSEQ multiplex PCR reads, TCRdb lists one record per CDR3 protein. The table lists over 100,000 distinct CDR3 sequences, about 90% of them singletons. The source of this sequence is a human donor in good health. The sample consisted of CD8+ T cells from PBMCs. The gene calls are TRBV7-9 and TRBJ1-2; 7 bases agree with TRBD1. As DNA, the CDR3 is TGTGCCAGCAGCCTCTTAGGGGGCTTCGGTGGCTACACCTTC. It codes for CASSLLGGFGGYTF.